This T cell receptor beta chain comes out of a study of OX40 agonist ivuxolimab in advanced cancers. In the study overall: Patients received ivuxolimab, an agonistic anti-OX40 (CD134) antibody. General study points: CD4+ and CD8+ T cells in blood underwent clonal expansion by week 6 at 0.1 to 3.0 mg/kg. Relative to CD4+ cells, CD8+ T cells on average had more expanded clones.

Autoimmune disease history or systemic immunosuppression excluded patients. The V gene's germline CDR1 is SGHVS and CDR2 FQNEAQ. The CDR3 length is 16 residues. V was pared by 5 bases and J by 4 bases, with 18 bases between. TCRdb's table, derived via immunoSEQ multiplex PCR, lists solely in-frame clones and lacks some. This table has some 100,000 clones, approximately 89% appearing once. On this clone itself: As yet, its antigen is unknown.

The clonotype originates from an adult with an advanced solid tumor such as melanoma, head and neck, liver or kidney cancer. The material sequenced was CD4+ or CD8+ T cells sorted from blood, taken in a trial of the OX40 agonist ivuxolimab. The chain links TRBV7-8 to TRBJ2-1; a possible D gene is TRBD2 (6 bases). The CDR3 is CASSLVRLATYNEQFF. The CDR3 nucleotides read TGTGCCAGCAGCCTTGTAAGGCTAGCGACTTACAATGAGCAGTTCTTC. The complete variable domain, with remaining parts taken from reference TRBV7-8 and TRBJ2-1, reads GAGVSQSPRYKVAKRGQDVALRCDPISGHVSLFWYQQALGQGPEFLTYFQNEAQLDKSGLPSDRFFAERPEGSVSTLKIQRTQQEDSAVYLCASSLVRLATYNEQFFGPGTRLTVL.